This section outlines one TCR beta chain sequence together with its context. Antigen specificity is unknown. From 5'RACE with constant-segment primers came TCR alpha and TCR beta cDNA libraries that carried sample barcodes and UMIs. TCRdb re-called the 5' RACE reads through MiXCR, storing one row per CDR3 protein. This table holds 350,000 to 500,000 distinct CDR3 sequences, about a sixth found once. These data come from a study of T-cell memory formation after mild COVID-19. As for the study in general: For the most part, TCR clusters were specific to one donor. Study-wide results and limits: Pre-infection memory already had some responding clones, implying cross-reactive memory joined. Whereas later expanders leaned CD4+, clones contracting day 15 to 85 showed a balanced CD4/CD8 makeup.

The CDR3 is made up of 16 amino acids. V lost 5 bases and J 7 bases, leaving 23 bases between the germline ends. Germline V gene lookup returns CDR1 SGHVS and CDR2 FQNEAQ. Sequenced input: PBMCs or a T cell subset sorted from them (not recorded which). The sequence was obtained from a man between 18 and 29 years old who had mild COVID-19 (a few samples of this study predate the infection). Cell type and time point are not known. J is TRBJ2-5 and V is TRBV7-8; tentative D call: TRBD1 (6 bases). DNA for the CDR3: TGTGCCAGCAGCGGCCGCCGGGACATCACTCTAGCGACCCAGTACTTC. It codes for CASSGRRDITLATQYF.